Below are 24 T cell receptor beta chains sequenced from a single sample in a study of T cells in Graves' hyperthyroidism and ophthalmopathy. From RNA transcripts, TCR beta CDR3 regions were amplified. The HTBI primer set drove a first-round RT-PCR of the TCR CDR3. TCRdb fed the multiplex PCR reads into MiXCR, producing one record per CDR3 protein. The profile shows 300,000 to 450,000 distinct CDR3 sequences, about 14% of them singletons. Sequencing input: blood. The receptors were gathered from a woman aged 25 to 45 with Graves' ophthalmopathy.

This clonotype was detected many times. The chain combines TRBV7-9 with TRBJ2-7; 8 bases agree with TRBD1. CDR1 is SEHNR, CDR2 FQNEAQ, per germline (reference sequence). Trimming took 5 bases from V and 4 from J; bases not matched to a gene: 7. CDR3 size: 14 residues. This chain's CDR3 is CASSGDRLGYEQYF. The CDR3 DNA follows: TGTGCCAGCAGCGGGGACAGGCTGGGTTACGAGCAGTACTTC.

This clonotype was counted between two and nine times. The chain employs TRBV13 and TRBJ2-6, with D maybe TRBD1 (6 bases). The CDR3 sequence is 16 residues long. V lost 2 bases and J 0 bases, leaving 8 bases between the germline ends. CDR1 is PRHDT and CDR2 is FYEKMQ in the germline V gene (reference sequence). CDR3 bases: TGTGCCAGCAGCTTACGGGACATCTCTGGGGCCAACGTCCTGACTTTC. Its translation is CASSLRDISGANVLTF.

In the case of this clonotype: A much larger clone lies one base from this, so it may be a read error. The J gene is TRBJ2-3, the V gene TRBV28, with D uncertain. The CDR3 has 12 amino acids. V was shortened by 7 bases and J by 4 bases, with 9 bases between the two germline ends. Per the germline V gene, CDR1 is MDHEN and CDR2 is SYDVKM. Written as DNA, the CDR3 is TGTGCCAGCAAATCGTTCCCAGATACGCAGTATTTT. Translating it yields CASKSFPDTQYF.

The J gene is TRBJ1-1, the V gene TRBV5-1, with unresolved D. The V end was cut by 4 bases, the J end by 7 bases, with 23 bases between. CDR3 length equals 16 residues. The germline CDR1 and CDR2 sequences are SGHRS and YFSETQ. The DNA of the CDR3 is TGCGCCAGCAGCCCGTACAAGGACGGCGACGGGGATGAAGCTTTCTTT. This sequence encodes CASSPYKDGDGDEAFF.

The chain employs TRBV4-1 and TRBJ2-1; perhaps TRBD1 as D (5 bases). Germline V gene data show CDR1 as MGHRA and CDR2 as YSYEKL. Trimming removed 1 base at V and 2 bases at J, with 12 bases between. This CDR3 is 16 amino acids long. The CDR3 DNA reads TGCGCCAGCAGCCAAGTACAGGTAGGGGCCTACAATGAGCAGTTCTTC. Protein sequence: CASSQVQVGAYNEQFF.

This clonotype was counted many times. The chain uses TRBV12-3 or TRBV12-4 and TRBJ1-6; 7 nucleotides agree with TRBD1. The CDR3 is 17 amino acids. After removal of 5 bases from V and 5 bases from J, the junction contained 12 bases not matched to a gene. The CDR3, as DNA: TGTGCCAGCAGTCTCAGGGGGGGAGGCGTCAATAATTCACCCCTCCACTTT. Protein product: CASSLRGGGVNNSPLHF.

This CDR3 reads CASSVSFGEQFF. The DNA for the CDR3 is TGTGCCAGCAGCGTCTCCTTTGGTGAGCAGTTCTTC. The chain uses TRBV9 and TRBJ2-1; no reliable D call. Germline assignment: CDR1 SGDLS and CDR2 YYNGEE. The CDR3 is 12 residues long. V was pared by 2 bases and J by 9 bases, with 9 bases between. The entire variable domain, with the rest obtained from reference TRBV9 and TRBJ2-1, is as follows: DSGVTQTPKHLITATGQRVTLRCSPRSGDLSVYWYQQSLDQGLQFLIQYYNGEERAKGNILERFSAQQFPDLHSELNLSSLELGDSALYFCASSVSFGEQFFGPGTRLTVL.

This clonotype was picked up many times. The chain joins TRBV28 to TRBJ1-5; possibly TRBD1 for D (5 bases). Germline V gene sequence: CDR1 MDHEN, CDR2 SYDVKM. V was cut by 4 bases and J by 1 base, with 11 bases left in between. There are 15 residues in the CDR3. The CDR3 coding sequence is TGTGCCAGCAGTTGGTTTGGGACCAGCAATCAGCCCCAGCATTTT. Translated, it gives CASSWFGTSNQPQHF.

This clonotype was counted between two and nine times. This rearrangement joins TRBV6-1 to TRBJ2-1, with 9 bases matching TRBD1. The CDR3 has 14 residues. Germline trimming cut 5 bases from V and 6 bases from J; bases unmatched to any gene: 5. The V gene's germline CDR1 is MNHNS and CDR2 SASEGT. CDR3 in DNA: TGTGCCAGCAGTTCCGGGACAGGGACCAATGAGCAGTTCTTC. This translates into CASSSGTGTNEQFF.

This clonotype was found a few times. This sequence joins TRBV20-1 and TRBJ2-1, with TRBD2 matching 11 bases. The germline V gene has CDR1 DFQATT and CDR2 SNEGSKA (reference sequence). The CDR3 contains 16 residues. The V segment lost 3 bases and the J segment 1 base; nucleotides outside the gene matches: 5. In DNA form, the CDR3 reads TGCAGTGCTAGTAGCGGGGGGGCCAGTTCCTACAATGAGCAGTTCTTC. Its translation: CSASSGGASSYNEQFF.

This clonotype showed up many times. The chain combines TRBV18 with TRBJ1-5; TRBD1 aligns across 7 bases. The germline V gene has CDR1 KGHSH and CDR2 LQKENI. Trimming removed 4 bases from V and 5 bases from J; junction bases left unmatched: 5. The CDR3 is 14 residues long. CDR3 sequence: CASSRGTADQPQHF. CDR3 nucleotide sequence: TGTGCCAGCTCACGCGGGACAGCTGATCAGCCCCAGCATTTT.

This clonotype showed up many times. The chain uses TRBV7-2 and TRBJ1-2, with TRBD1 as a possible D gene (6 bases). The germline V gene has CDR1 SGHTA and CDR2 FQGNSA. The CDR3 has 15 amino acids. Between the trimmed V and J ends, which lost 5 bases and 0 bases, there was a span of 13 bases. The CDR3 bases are TGTGCCAGCAGCGATGACAGGCCCCCTAACTATGGCTACACCTTC. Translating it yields CASSDDRPPNYGYTF. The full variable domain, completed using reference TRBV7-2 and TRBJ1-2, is GAGVSQSPSNKVTEKGKDVELRCDPISGHTALYWYRQSLGQGLEFLIYFQGNSAPDKSGLPSDRFSAERTGGSVSTLTIQRTQQEDSAVYLCASSDDRPPNYGYTFGSGTRLTVV.

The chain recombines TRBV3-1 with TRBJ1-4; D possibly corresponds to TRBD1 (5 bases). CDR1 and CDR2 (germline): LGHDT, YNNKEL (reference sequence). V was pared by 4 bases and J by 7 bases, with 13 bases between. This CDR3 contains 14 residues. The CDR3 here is CASSPRQSSEKLFF. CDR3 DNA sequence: TGTGCCAGCAGCCCCCGACAGAGTAGTGAAAAACTGTTTTTT.

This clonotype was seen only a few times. The CDR3 coding sequence is TGCAGTGCTAGAGATTCCGCACAGGGGTATGGCTACACCTTC. It codes for CSARDSAQGYGYTF. V gene TRBV20-1 combines with J gene TRBJ1-2; 7 bases are a match to TRBD1. Looked up from germline, CDR1 is DFQATT and CDR2 is SNEGSKA (reference sequence). The CDR3 runs to 14 residues. V lost 0 bases and J lost 5; bases outside the gene matches: 6.

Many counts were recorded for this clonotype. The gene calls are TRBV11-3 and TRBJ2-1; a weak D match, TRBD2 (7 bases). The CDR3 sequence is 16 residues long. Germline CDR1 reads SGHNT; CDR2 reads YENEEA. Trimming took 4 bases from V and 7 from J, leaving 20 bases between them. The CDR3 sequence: CASSSVRGALANEQFF. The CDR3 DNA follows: TGTGCCAGCAGCTCGGTTCGGGGGGCCCTCGCTAATGAGCAGTTCTTC.

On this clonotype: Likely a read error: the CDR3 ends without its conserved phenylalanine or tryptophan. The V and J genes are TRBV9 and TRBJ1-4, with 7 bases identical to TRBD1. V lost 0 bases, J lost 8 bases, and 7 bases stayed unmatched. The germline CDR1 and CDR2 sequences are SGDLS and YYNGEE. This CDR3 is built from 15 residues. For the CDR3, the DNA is TGTGCCAGCAGCGTAGGGAGGGGGCGAGGAGAAAAACTGTTTCTT. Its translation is CASSVGRGRGEKLFL.

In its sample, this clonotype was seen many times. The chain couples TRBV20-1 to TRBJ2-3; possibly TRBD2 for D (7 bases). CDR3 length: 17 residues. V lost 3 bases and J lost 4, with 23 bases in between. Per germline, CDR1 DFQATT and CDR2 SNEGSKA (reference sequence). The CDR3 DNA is TGCAGTGCTAGTCGCCTTTGGGGGGGCGGAATGGCAGATACGCAGTATTTT. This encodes CSASRLWGGGMADTQYF.

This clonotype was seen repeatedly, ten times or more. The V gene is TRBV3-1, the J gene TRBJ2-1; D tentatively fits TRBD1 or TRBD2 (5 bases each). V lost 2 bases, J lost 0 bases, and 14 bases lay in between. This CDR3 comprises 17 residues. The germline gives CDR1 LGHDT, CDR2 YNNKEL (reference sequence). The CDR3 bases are TGTGCCAGCAGCCAATGGGGGAGCAAGTTCTCCTACAATGAGCAGTTCTTC. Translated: CASSQWGSKFSYNEQFF.

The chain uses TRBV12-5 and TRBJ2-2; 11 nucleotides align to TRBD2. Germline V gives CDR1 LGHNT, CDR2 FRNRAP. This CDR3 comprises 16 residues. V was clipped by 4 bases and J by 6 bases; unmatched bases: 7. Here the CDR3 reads CASGSRLAGYAGELFF. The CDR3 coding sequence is TGTGCTAGTGGTTCCCGACTAGCGGGGTACGCCGGGGAGCTGTTTTTT.

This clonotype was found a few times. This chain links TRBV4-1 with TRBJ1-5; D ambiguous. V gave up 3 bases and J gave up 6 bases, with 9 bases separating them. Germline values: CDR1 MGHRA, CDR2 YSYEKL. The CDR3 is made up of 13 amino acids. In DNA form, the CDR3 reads TGCGCCAGCAGCCAGGGGTTCGGTCAGCCCCAGCATTTT. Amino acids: CASSQGFGQPQHF.

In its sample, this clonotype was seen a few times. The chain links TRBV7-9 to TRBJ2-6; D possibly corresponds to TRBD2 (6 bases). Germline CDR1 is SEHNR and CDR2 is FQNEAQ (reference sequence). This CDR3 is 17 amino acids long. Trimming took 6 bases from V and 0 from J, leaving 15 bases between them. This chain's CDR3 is CASRAPPGSSGANVLTF. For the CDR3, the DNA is TGTGCCAGCAGGGCCCCTCCCGGGAGCTCTGGGGCCAACGTCCTGACTTTC.

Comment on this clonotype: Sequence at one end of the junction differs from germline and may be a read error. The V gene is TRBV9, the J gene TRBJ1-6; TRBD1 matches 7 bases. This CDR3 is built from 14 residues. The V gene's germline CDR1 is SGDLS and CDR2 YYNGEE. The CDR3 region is CASTTGTEASPLYF. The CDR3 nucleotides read TGTGCCAGCACGACCGGGACAGAGGCTTCACCCCTCTACTTT.

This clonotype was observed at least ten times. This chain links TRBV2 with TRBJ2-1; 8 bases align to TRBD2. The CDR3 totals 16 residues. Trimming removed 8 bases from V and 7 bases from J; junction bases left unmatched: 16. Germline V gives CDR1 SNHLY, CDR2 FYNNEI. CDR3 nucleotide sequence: TGTGCCAGCCACCAGAGAATCGGGGGGGCAAGGAATGAGCAGTTCTTC. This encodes CASHQRIGGARNEQFF.

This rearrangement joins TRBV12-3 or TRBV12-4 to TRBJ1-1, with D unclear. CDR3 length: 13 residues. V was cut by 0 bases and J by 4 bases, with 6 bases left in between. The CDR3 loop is CASSLAHGTEAFF. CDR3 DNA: TGTGCCAGCAGTTTAGCCCACGGCACTGAAGCTTTCTTT.